This T cell receptor (beta chain) was obtained from a study of cytomegalovirus exposure and HLA in healthy donors. The primer mix had 60 Vbeta and 13 Jbeta primers. Libraries were prepared by immunoSEQ multiplex PCR; TCRdb keeps only in-frame clonotypes and omits some of them. The data contain fewer than 35,000 clones, around nine tenths of them seen just once; the ten biggest clones take up 2.7%. As regards this clone: What it binds is unknown.

This CDR3 is built from 13 residues. Trimming removed 3 bases at V and 5 bases at J, with 7 bases between. Germline V gene sequence: CDR1 MRHNA, CDR2 SNTAGT. General observations from the study: As a later analysis revealed, the rate of TCR association differed by HLA locus, with DRB1 most and HLA-C fewest. The later analysis indicated that the majority of CMV-associated TCR beta chains appeared HLA-restricted.

This sequence was found in a boy aged 5-17 years in good health and CMV-seronegative. The sequenced sample was PBMCs. The chain links TRBV6-4 to TRBJ2-2; a possible D gene is TRBD1 (6 bases). The CDR3 nucleotides are TGTGCCAGCAGTGAAACAGGGACCGGGGAGCTGTTTTTT. Its protein is CASSETGTGELFF.